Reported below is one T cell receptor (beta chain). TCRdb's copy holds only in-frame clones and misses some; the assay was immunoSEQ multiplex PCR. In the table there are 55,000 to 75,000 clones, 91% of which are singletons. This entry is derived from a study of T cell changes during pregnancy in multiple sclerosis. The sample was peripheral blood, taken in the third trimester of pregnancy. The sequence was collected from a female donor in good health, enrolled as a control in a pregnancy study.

The CDR3 nucleotides read TGTGCCAGTAGTTTCGTGGGGGCCTACACTGAAGCTTTCTTT. Its translation is CASSFVGAYTEAFF. The chain employs TRBV19 and TRBJ1-1; D is possibly TRBD1 (6 bases). This CDR3 is 14 amino acids long. Per the germline V gene, CDR1 is LNHDA and CDR2 is SQIVND (reference sequence). Trimming pared 5 bases from V and 3 bases from J, leaving 13 bases between.